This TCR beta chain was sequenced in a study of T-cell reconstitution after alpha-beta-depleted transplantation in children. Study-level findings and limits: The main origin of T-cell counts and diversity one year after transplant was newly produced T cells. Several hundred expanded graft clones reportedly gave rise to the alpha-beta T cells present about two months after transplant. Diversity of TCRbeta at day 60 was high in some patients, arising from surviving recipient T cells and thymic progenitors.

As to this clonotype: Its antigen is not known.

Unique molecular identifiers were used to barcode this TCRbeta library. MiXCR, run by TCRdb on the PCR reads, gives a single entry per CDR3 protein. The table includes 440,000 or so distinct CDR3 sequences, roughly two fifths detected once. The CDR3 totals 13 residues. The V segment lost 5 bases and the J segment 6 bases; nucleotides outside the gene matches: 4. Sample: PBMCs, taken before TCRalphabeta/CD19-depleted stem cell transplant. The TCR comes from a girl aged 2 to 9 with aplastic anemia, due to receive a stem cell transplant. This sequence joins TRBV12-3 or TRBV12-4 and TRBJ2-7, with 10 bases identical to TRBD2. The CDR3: CASSPKREGEQYF. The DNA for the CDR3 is TGTGCCAGCAGTCCAAAGCGGGAGGGCGAGCAGTACTTC.